The entry below describes one T cell receptor (beta chain). What it binds is unknown. These data come from a study of OX40 agonist ivuxolimab in advanced cancers. Study-level information: Melanoma, hepatocellular carcinoma, head and neck or renal cell cancer occurred in dose-escalation patients. Those enrolled were roughly 80% male, with a mean age of 60 years and ages from about 20 to 90. Under the entry rules, prior anti-PD-1, anti-PD-L1 or anti-CTLA-4 therapy was allowed, and roughly 39% had some.

Only in-frame clones appear in the TCRdb table, and some are missing; sequencing was by immunoSEQ multiplex PCR. The sample has roughly 75,000 clones, 80% to 90% seen once. V was cut by 3 bases and J by 12 bases, with 12 bases left in between. Germline V CDR1 and CDR2: MNHEY, SMNVEV (reference sequence). The CDR3 loop spans 12 amino acids. Study-wide results and caveats: Certain nonresponders additionally had low normalized T-cell clonal expansion.

The source is an adult with an advanced solid tumor such as melanoma, head and neck, liver or kidney cancer. The source was CD4+ or CD8+ T cells sorted from blood, collected in a trial of the OX40 agonist ivuxolimab. V usage is TRBV27 and J usage is TRBJ2-1, with D uncertain. The CDR3 spells CASSFGLGLQFF. DNA for the CDR3: TGTGCCAGCAGTTTCGGGTTGGGCCTGCAGTTCTTC.